This entry lists 6 T cell receptor beta chains sequenced from one sample in a study of T cells in Graves' hyperthyroidism and ophthalmopathy. From RNA transcripts, TCR beta CDR3 regions were amplified. The primer set for the first-round RT-PCR of the TCR CDR3 was HTBI. TCRdb re-derived calls from the multiplex PCR reads in MiXCR, one entry per CDR3 protein. This table holds 500,000 or so distinct CDR3 sequences, 15% to 20% found once. Sequenced input: blood. These TCRs come from a young woman with Graves' ophthalmopathy.

This clonotype was counted at least ten times. At one of its ends the junction is not consistent with the germline gene, which may arise from a read error. The V gene is TRBV12-3 or TRBV12-4, the J gene TRBJ2-1, with unresolved D. The CDR3 is made up of 9 amino acids. The CDR3 spells CASGHEQFF. CDR3 coding DNA: TGTGCCAGCGGCCATGAACAGTTCTTC.

The chain has TRBV29-1 and TRBJ1-2, with D possibly matching TRBD1 (5 bases). Germline CDR1 SQVTM, CDR2 ANQGSEA. The CDR3 length is 9 residues. V lost 8 bases to trimming and J lost 8 bases, with 9 bases between them. Written as DNA, the CDR3 is TGCAGCACGGGGGGAGGCTACACCTTC. Its translation: CSTGGGYTF.

This clonotype was seen repeatedly, ten times or more. The chain recombines TRBV5-1 with TRBJ2-7; D assignment may be TRBD1 or TRBD2 (5 bases each). The length of the CDR3 is 14 residues. The V gene's germline CDR1 is SGHRS and CDR2 YFSETQ. Deletions cut 6 bases from V and 0 bases from J, with 13 bases between. CDR3 sequence: CASNPGGGSYEQYF. CDR3 bases: TGCGCCAGCAACCCGGGTGGGGGCTCCTACGAGCAGTACTTC.

The J gene is TRBJ2-1, the V gene TRBV7-2; TRBD1 matches at 8 bases. Germline CDR1 SGHTA, CDR2 FQGNSA. V dropped 6 bases and J dropped 1; count of bases not matched to a gene: 8. The CDR3 loop spans 16 amino acids. The CDR3 spells CASRGRRTGSYNEQFF. The CDR3 nucleotides read TGTGCCAGCAGGGGAAGGAGGACAGGGTCCTACAATGAGCAGTTCTTC.

The chain is built from TRBV9 and TRBJ2-3, with D perhaps TRBD2 (7 bases). Trimming removed 1 base from V and 1 base from J, with 13 bases in between. CDR3 length: 16 amino acids. Germline CDR1 reads SGDLS; CDR2 reads YYNGEE. In DNA form, the CDR3 reads TGTGCCAGCAGCGTATCCTCGGGGGGCCGCACAGATACGCAGTATTTT. Translated: CASSVSSGGRTDTQYF.

This clonotype was seen repeatedly, ten times or more. The chain has TRBV28 and TRBJ2-7; D gene ambiguous. V dropped 6 bases and J dropped 2 bases, with 11 bases sitting between them. Germline V gene sequence: CDR1 MDHEN, CDR2 SYDVKM. CDR3 length: 13 amino acids. The CDR3 nucleotides are TGTGCCAGCAGGAACCCAAGAGCCTACGAGCAGTACTTC. This encodes CASRNPRAYEQYF.